The text below deals with one TCR beta chain. Antigen unknown. The data stem from a study of T cell responses to AZD1222 COVID-19 vaccine. Profiling relied on immunoSEQ multiplex PCR, and the TCRdb table lists in-frame clones only, not all of them. The sample includes some 130,000 clones, approximately 92% of them seen just once. The CDR3 runs to 16 residues. V was pared by 0 bases and J by 3 bases, with 14 bases between. Germline values: CDR1 LNHDA, CDR2 SQIVND (reference sequence). Study-level findings and limits: Donors in the cohort were predominantly white British and more often female, and clonal diversity was possibly underestimated. The CD4 TCRs associated with vaccination extended across spike and predominated at 160-218 and 743-854.

The genes are TRBV19 and TRBJ1-2; D perhaps matches TRBD1 (5 bases). The sequence derives from an adult who received the AZD1222 COVID-19 vaccine. The material was peripheral blood, obtained 28 days after the second AZD1222 dose. The CDR3 region has the DNA TGTGCCAGTAGTATAGATCTGGCAGGGCCTCACTATGGCTACACCTTC. Protein: CASSIDLAGPHYGYTF.